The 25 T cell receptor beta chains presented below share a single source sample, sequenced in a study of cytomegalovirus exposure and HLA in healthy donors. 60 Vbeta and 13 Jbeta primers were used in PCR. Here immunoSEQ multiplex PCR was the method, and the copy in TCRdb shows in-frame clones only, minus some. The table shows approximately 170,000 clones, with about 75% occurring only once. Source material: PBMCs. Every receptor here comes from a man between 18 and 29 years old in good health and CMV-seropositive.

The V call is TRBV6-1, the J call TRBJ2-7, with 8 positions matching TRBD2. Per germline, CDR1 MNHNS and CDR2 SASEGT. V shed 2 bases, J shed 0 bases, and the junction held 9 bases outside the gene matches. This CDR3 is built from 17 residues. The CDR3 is CASSEIVSSGFSYEQYV. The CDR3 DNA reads TGTGCCAGCAGTGAAATAGTGTCTAGCGGGTTCTCCTACGAGCAGTACGTC.

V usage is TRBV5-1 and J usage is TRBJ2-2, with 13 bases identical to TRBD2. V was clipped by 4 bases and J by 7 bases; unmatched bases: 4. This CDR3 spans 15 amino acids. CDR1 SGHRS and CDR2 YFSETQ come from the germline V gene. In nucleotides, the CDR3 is TGCGCCAGCAGCACGACTAGCGGGGGGATCGGGGAGCTGTTTTTT. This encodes CASSTTSGGIGELFF.

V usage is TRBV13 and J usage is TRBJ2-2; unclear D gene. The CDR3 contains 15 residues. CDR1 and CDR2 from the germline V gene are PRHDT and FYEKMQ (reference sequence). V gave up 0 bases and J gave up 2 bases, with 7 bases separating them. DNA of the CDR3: TGTGCCAGCAGCTTAGGGCAGTTTAACACCGGGGAGCTGTTTTTT. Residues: CASSLGQFNTGELFF. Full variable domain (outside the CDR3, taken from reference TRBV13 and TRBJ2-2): AAGVIQSPRHLIKEKRETATLKCYPIPRHDTVYWYQQGPGQDPQFLISFYEKMQSDKGSIPDRFSAQQFSDYHSELNMSSLELGDSALYFCASSLGQFNTGELFFGEGSRLTVL.

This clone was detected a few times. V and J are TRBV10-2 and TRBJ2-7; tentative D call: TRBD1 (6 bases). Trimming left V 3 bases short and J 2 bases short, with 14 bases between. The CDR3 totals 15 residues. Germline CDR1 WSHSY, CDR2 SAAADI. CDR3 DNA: TGCGCCAGCAGTGATGGCCAGGGGCTAACCTACGAGCAGTACGTC. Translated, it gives CASSDGQGLTYEQYV.

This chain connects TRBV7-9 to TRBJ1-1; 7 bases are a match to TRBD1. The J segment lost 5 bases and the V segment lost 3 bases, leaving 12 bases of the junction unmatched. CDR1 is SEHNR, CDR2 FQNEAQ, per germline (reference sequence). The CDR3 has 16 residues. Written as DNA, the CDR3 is TGTGCCAGCAGCTTCTCAACAGGGGCAGGAGAAACTGAAGCTTTCTTT. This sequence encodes CASSFSTGAGETEAFF.

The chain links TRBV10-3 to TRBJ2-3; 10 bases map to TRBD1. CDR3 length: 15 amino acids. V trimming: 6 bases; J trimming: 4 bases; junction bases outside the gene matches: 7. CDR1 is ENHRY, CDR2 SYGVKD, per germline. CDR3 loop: CAISKGTGVADTQYF. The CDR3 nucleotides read TGTGCCATCAGCAAAGGGACAGGGGTGGCAGATACGCAGTATTTT.

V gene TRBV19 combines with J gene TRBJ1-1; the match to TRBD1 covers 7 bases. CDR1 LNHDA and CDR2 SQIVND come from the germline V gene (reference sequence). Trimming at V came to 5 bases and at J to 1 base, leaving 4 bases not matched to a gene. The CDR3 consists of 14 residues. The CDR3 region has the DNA TGTGCCAGTAGTGGACAGGTGGGGAACACTGAAGCTTTCTTT. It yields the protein CASSGQVGNTEAFF.

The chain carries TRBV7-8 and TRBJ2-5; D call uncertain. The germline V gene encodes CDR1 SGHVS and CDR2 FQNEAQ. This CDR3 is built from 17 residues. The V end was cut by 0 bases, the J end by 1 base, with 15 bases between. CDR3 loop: CASSLAAHPGGQETQYF. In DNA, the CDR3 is TGTGCCAGCAGCTTAGCGGCACATCCGGGTGGCCAAGAGACCCAGTACTTC.

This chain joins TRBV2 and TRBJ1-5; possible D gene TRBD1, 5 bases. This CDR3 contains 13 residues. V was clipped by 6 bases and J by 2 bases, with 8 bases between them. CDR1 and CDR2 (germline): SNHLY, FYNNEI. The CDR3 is CASRFRGNQPQHF. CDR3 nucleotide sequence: TGTGCCAGCAGGTTCAGGGGCAATCAGCCCCAGCATTTT.

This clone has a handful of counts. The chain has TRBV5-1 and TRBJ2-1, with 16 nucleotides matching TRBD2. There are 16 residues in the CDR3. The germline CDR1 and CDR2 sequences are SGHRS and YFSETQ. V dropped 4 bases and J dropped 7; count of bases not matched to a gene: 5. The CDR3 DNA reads TGCGCCAGCAGCCCGGGACTAGCGGGAGGGTATAATGAGCAGTTCTTC. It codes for CASSPGLAGGYNEQFF.

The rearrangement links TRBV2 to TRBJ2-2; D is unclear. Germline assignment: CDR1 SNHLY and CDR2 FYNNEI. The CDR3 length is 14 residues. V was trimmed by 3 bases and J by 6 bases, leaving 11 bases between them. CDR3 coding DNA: TGTGCCAGCAGTGATGAGCTTCCCCCCGGGGAGCTGTTTTTT. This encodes CASSDELPPGELFF. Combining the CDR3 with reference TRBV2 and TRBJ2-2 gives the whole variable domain EPEVTQTPSHQVTQMGQEVILRCVPISNHLYFYWYRQILGQKVEFLVSFYNNEISEKSEIFDDQFSVERPDGSNFTLKIRSTKLEDSAMYFCASSDELPPGELFFGEGSRLTVL.

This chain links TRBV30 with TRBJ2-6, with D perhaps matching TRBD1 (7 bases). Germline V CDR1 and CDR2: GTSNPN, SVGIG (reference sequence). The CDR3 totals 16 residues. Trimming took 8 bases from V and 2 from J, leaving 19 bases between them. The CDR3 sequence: CAQNPRGTAGANVLTF. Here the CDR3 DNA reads TGTGCCCAAAACCCCCGCGGGACAGCTGGGGCCAACGTCCTGACTTTC.

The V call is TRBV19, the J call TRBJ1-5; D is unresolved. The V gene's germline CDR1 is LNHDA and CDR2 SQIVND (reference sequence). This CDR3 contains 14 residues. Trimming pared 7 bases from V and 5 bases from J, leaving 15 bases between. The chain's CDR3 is CASTRRHTDQPQHF. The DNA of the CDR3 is TGTGCCAGTACCCGAAGACACACGGATCAGCCCCAGCATTTT. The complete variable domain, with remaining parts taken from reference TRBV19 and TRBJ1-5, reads DGGITQSPKYLFRKEGQNVTLSCEQNLNHDAMYWYRQDPGQGLRLIYYSQIVNDFQKGDIAEGYSVSREKKESFPLTVTSAQKNPTAFYLCASTRRHTDQPQHFGDGTRLSIL.

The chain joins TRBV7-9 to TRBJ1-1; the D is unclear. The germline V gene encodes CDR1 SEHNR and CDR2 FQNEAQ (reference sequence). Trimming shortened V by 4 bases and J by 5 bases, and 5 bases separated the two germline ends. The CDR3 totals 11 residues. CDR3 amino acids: CASSSYTEAFF. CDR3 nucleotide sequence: TGTGCCAGCAGCTCTTATACTGAAGCTTTCTTT.

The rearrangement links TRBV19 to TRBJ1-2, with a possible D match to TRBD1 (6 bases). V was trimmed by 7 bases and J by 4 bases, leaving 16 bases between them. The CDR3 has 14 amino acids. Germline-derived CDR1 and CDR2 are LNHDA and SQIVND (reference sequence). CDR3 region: CASIPTGGPYGYTF. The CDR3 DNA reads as TGTGCCAGTATACCGACAGGTGGACCCTATGGCTACACCTTC.

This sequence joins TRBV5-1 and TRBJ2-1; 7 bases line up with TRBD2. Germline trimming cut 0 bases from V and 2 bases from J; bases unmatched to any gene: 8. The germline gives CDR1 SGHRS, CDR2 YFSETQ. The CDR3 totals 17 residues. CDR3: CASSLDAGVSPYNEQFF. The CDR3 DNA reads TGCGCCAGCAGCTTGGATGCGGGAGTATCCCCCTACAATGAGCAGTTCTTC.

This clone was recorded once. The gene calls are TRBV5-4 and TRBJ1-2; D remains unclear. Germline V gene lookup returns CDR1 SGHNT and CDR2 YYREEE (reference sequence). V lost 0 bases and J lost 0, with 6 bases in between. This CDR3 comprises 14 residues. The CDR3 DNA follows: TGTGCCAGCAGCTTGGACACATCTAACTATGGCTACACCTTC. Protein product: CASSLDTSNYGYTF.

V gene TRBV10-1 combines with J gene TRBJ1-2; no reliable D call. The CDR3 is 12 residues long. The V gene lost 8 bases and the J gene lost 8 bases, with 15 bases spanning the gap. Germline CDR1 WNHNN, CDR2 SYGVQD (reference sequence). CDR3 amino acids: CASLRGVIGYTF. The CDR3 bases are TGCGCCAGCCTCCGCGGGGTGATAGGCTACACCTTC.

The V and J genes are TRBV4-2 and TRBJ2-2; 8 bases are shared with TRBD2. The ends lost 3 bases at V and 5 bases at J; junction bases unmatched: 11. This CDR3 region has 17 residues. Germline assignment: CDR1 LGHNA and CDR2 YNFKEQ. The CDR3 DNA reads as TGTGCCAGCAGCCACTCAGGAGCGGGAGTTGGAACCGGGGAGCTGTTTTTT. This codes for CASSHSGAGVGTGELFF.

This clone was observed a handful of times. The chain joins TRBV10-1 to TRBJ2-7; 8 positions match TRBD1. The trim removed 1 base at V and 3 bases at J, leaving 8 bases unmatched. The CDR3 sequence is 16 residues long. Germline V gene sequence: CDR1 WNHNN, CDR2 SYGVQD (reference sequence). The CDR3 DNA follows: TGCGCCAGCAGTGAGTGTACCGGGACAGGAAGCTACGAGCAGTACGTC. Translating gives CASSECTGTGSYEQYV.

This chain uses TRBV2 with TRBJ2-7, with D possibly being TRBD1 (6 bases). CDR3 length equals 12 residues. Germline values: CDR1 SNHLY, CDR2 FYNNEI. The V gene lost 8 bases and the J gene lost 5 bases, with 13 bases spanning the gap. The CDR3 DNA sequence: TGTGCCAGCTACGATAGGACAGACGAGCAGTACGTC. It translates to CASYDRTDEQYV.

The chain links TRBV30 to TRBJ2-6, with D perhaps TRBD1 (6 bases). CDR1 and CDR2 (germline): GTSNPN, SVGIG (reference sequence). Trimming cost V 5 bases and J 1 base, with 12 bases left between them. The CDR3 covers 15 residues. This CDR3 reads CAWDRSPSGANVLTF. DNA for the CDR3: TGTGCCTGGGACAGGTCCCCTTCTGGGGCCAACGTCCTGACTTTC.

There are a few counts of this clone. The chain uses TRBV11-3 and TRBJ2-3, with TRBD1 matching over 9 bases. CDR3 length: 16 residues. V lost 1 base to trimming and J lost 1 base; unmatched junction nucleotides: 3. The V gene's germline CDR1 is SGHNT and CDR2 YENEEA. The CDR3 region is CASSLGDRARTDTQYF. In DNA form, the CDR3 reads TGTGCCAGCAGCTTAGGGGACAGGGCACGCACAGATACGCAGTATTTT.

CDR3 residues: CASSSDRGGTEAFF. DNA of the CDR3: TGTGCCAGTAGTTCCGACAGGGGAGGAACTGAAGCTTTCTTT. The chain joins TRBV19 to TRBJ1-1, with TRBD1 matching 8 bases. This CDR3 is built from 14 residues. Looked up from germline, CDR1 is LNHDA and CDR2 is SQIVND (reference sequence). Trimming cost V 5 bases and J 5 bases; bases outside gene matches: 7.

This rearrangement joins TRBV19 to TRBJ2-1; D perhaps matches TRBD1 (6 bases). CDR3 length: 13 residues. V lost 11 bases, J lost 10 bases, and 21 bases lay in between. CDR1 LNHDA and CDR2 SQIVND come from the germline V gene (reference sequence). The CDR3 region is CASSSETRGEQFF. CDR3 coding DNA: TGTGCCTCATCTTCCGAGACGAGGGGGGAGCAGTTCTTC.